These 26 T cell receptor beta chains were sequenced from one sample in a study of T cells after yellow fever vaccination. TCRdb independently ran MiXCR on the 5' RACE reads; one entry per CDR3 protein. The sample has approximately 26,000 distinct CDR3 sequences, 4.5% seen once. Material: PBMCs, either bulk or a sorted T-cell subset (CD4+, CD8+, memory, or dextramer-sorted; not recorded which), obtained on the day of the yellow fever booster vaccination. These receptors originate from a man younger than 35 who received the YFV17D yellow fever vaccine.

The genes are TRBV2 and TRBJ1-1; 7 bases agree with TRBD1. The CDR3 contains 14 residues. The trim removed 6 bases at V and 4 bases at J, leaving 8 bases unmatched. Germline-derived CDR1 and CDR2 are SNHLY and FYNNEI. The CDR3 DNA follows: TGTGCCAGCAGAATGACAGGGTTGGGCACTGAAGCTTTCTTT. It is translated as CASRMTGLGTEAFF.

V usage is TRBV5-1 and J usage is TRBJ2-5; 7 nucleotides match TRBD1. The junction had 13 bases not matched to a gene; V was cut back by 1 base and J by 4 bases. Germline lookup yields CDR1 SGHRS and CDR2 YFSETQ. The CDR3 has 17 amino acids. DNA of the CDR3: TGCGCCAGCAGCTTGAAGCTCAGTCAGGGGGACCCAGAGACCCAGTACTTC. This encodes CASSLKLSQGDPETQYF. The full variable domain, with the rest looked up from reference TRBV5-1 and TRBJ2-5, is KAGVTQTPRYLIKTRGQQVTLSCSPISGHRSVSWYQQTPGQGLQFLFEYFSETQRNKGNFPGRFSGRQFSNSRSEMNVSTLELGDSALYLCASSLKLSQGDPETQYFGPGTRLLVL.

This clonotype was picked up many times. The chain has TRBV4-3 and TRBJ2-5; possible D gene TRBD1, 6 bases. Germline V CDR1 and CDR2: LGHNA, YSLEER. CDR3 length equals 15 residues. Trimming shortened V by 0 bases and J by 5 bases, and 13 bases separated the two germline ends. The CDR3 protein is CASSQEGHPTETQYF. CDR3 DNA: TGCGCCAGCAGCCAAGAGGGACACCCGACGGAGACCCAGTACTTC.

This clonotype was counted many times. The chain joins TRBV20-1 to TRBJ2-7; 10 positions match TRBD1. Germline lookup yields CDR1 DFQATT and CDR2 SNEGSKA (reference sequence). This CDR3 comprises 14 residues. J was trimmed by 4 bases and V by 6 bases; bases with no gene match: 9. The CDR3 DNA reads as TGCAGTGCCTCACGGACAGGGGGAGGTTACGAGCAGTACGTC. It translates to CSASRTGGGYEQYV.

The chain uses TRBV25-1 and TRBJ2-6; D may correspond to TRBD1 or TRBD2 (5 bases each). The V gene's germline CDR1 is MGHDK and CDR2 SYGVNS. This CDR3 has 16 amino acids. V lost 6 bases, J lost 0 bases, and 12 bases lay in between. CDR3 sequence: CASRAGTVSGANVLTF. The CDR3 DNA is TGTGCCAGCAGGGCCGGGACGGTCTCTGGGGCCAACGTCCTGACTTTC.

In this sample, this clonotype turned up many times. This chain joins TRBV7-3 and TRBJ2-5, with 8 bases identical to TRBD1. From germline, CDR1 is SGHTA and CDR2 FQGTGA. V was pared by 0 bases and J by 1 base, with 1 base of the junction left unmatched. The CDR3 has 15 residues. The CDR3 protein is CASSLTGTGQETQYF. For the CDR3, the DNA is TGTGCCAGCAGCTTAACCGGGACAGGCCAAGAGACCCAGTACTTC.

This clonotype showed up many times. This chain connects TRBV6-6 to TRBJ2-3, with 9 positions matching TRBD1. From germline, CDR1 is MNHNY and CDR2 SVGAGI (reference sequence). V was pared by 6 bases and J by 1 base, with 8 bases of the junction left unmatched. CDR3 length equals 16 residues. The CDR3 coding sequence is TGTGCCAGCAGCCTTGGACAGGGGATTCGCACAGATACGCAGTATTTT. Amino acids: CASSLGQGIRTDTQYF.

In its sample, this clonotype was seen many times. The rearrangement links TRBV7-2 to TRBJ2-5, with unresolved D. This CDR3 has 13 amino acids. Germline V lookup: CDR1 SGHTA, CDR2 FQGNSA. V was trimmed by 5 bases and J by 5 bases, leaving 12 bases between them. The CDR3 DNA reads TGTGCCAGCAGCCAATATTTCCGGGAGACCCAGTACTTC. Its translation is CASSQYFRETQYF.

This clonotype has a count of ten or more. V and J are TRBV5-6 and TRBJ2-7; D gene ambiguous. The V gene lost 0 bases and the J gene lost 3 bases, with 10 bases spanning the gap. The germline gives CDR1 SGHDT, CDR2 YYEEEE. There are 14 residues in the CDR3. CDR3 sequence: CASSLVGSNYEQYF. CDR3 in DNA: TGTGCCAGCAGCTTGGTAGGCTCGAACTACGAGCAGTACTTC.

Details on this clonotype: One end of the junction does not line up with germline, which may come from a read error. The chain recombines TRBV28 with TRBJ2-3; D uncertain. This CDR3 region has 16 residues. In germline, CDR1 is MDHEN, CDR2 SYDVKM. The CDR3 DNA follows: TGTGCCAGCACCGGGCGCGCCTCGGATAGAACAGATACGCTGTATTTT. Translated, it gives CASTGRASDRTDTLYF.

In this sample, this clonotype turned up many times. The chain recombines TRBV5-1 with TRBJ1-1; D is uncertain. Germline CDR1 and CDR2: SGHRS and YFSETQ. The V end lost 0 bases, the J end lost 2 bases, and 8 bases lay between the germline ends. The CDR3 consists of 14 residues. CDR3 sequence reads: CASSLAPANTEAFF. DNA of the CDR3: TGCGCCAGCAGCTTGGCCCCAGCAAACACTGAAGCTTTCTTT.

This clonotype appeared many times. The CDR3: CASSFRMSSYEQYF. For the CDR3, the DNA is TGTGCCAGCAGTTTCAGAATGAGCTCCTACGAGCAGTACTTC. The chain links TRBV6-2 or TRBV6-3 to TRBJ2-7; D is ambiguous. The CDR3 contains 14 residues. CDR1 is MNHEY, CDR2 SVGEGT, per germline. V was clipped by 4 bases and J by 0 bases, with 10 bases between them.

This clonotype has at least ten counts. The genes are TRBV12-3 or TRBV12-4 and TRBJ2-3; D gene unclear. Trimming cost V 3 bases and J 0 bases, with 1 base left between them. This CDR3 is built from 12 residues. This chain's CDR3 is CASSFSTDTQYF. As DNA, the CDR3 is TGTGCCAGCAGTTTCAGCACAGATACGCAGTATTTT.

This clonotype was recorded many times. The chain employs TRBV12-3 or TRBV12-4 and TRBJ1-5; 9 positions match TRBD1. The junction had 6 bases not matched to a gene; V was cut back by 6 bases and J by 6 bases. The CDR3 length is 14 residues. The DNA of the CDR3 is TGTGCCAGCAGAGGGACAGGGATAGGTCAGCCCCAGCATTTT. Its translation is CASRGTGIGQPQHF.

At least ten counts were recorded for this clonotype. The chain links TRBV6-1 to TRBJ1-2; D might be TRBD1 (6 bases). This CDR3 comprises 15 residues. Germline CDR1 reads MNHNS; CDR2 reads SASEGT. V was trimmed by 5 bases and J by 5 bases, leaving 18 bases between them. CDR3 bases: TGTGCCAGCAGTCCCGGGGGGCGGGGAAGGTATGGCTACACCTTC. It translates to CASSPGGRGRYGYTF.

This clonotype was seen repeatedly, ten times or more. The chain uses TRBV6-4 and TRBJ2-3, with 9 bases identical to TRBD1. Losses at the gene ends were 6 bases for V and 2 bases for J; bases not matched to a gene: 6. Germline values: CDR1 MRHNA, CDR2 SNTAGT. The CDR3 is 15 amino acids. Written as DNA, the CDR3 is TGTGCCAGCAGCCAGGACAGGGGCTCCACAGATACGCAGTATTTT. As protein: CASSQDRGSTDTQYF.

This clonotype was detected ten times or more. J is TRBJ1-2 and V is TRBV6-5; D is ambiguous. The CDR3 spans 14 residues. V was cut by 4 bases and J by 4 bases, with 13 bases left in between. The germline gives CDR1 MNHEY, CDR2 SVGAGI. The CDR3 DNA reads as TGTGCCAGCAGTTTGAGAGCTACGACCTATGGCTACACCTTC. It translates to CASSLRATTYGYTF.

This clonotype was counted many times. CDR3 in amino acids: CASSSQGGDEKLFF. As DNA, the CDR3 is TGTGCCAGCAGCTCACAGGGAGGGGATGAAAAACTGTTTTTT. The rearrangement joins TRBV7-9 to TRBJ1-4; a weak D match, TRBD1 (6 bases). This CDR3 comprises 14 residues. Trimming took 4 bases from V and 6 from J, leaving 12 bases between them. Germline V gene lookup returns CDR1 SEHNR and CDR2 FQNEAQ (reference sequence).

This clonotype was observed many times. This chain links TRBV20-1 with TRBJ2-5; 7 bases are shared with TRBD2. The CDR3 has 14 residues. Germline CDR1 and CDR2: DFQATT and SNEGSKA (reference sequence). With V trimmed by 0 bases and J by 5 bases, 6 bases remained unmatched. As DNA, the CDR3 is TGCAGTGCTAGAGATGGGGGGGAGGGGGAGACCCAGTACTTC. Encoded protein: CSARDGGEGETQYF.

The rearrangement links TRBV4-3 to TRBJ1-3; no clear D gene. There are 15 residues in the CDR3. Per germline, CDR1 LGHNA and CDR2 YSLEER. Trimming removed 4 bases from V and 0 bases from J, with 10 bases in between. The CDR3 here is CASSPGPDSGNTIYF. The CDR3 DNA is TGCGCCAGCAGCCCCGGACCGGACTCTGGAAACACCATATATTTT.

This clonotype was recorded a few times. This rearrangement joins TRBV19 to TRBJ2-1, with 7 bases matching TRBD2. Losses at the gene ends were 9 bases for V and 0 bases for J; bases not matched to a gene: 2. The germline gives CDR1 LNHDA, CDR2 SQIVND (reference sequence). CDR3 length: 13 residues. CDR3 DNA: TGTGCCAGCGGGGGGTACTCCTACAATGAGCAGTTCTTC. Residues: CASGGYSYNEQFF.

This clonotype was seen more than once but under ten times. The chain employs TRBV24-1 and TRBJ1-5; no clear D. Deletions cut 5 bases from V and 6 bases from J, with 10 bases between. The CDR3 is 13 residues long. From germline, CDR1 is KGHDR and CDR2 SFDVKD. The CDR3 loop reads CATSGSRSQPQHF. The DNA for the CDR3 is TGTGCCACCAGTGGCAGCAGAAGTCAGCCCCAGCATTTT.

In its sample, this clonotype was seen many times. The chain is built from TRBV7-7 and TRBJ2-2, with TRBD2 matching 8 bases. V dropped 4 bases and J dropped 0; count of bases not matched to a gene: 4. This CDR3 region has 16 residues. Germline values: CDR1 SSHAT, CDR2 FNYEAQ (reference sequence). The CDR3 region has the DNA TGTGCCAGCAGCTCTCGACTAGCGACGAACACCGGGGAGCTGTTTTTT. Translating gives CASSSRLATNTGELFF. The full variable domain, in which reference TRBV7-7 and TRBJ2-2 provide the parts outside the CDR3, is GAGVSQSPRYKVTKRGQDVTLRCDPISSHATLYWYQQALGQGPEFLTYFNYEAQPDKSGLPSDRFSAERPEGSISTLTIQRTEQRDSAMYRCASSSRLATNTGELFFGEGSRLTVL.

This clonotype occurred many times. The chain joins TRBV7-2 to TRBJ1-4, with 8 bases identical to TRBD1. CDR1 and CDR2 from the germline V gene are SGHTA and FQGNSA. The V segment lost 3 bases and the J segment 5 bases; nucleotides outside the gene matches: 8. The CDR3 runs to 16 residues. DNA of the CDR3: TGTGCCAGCAGCTTTATGGGGCAGGGGGCCAATGAAAAACTGTTTTTT. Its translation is CASSFMGQGANEKLFF.

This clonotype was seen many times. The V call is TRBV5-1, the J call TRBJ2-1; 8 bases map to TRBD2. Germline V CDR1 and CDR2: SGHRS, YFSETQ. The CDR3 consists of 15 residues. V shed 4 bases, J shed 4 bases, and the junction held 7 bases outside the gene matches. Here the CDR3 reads CASSPGTSIYNEQFF. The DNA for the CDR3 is TGCGCCAGCAGCCCCGGGACTAGTATATACAATGAGCAGTTCTTC.

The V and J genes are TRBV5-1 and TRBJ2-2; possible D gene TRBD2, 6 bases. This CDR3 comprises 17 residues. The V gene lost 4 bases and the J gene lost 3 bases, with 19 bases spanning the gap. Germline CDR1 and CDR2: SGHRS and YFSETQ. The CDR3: CASSAEGSPWDTGELFF. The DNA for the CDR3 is TGCGCCAGCAGCGCGGAGGGGTCTCCCTGGGACACCGGGGAGCTGTTTTTT.